This T cell receptor beta chain was recorded in a study of T cells in Graves' hyperthyroidism and ophthalmopathy. Study outcomes and limitations: By a 13 V-J model, ophthalmopathy was set apart from stable hyperthyroidism.

There were TCR beta CDR3 regions amplified from RNA transcripts. Using the HTBI primer set, a first-round RT-PCR was run on the TCR CDR3. From the multiplex PCR reads, TCRdb called clonotypes with MiXCR, one entry per CDR3 protein. The sample records about 620,000 distinct CDR3 sequences, around 15% being singletons. This clonotype was observed a handful of times. The antigen is not known. This CDR3 spans 15 amino acids. The V and J ends lost 5 bases and 7 bases, in that order; junction bases with no gene match: 7. Germline V lookup: CDR1 DFQATT, CDR2 SNEGSKA (reference sequence). Newly diagnosed hyperthyroidism patients aged 18 to 65 years had disease lasting under 2 months. Diagnoses used clinical symptoms, serum thyroxine and TRAb, thyroid ultrasound and orbital computed tomography. This sample holds PBMCs from less than 11 ml fresh peripheral blood.

Specimen: blood. The TCR was taken from a woman in her 30s with Graves' hyperthyroidism. This chain connects TRBV20-1 to TRBJ2-2, with 13 bases aligning to TRBD2. The CDR3 DNA follows: TGCAGTGCTCGGACTAGCGGGAGATACGGCGGGGAGCTGTTTTTT. Its protein product is CSARTSGRYGGELFF.